A selection of T cell receptor beta chains follows, all from one sample in a study of graft-versus-host responses after intestinal transplantation. Produced via immunoSEQ multiplex PCR; TCRdb's table is partial and in-frame only. The data show some 70,000 clones, with roughly 89% seen just once and approximately 6.9% held by the top ten. This specimen was bone marrow, taken 734 days after intestinal transplantation. All receptors derive from a human patient who received an intestinal transplant, so some T cells may come from the graft donor. Each CDR3 is given with its conserved first and last residue. Each record gives: CDR3 protein, CDR3 DNA, V gene, clone size, D gene, J gene. D genes are given only for firm matches. Clone size is shown for a subset of rows, as once, few, many or a class of expanded clone.

CDR3aa: CASSWPVGQGYTYGYTF; CDR3nt: TGCGCCAGCAGCTGGCCCGTTGGGCAGGGGTATACCTATGGCTACACCTTC; v_gene: TRBV5-1; abundance: few; d_gene: -; j_gene: TRBJ1-2
CDR3aa: CASNIHGTTVEELGEQYF; CDR3nt: TGTGCCAGCAATATCCACGGGACGACGGTCGAAGAGTTGGGCGAGCAGTACTTC; v_gene: TRBV25-1; abundance: -; d_gene: -; j_gene: TRBJ2-7
CDR3aa: CASSPDGGAYEQYF; CDR3nt: TGTGCCAGCAGCCCGGACGGCGGAGCCTACGAGCAGTACTTC; v_gene: TRBV5-6; abundance: -; d_gene: -; j_gene: TRBJ2-7
CDR3aa: CASSRSRSGSGRRDSPLHF; CDR3nt: TGTGCCAGCAGCCGCAGTCGCTCAGGGAGCGGGCGAAGGGATTCACCCCTCCACTTT; v_gene: TRBV7-9; abundance: -; d_gene: -; j_gene: TRBJ1-6
CDR3aa: CASSYAETDGNTIYF; CDR3nt: TGTGCCAGCAGTTACGCGGAAACAGACGGGAACACCATATATTTT; v_gene: TRBV6-5; abundance: -; d_gene: -; j_gene: TRBJ1-3
CDR3aa: CASSEEGSGQPQHF; CDR3nt: TGTGCCAGCAGTGAAGAAGGGAGCGGCCAGCCCCAGCATTTT; v_gene: TRBV6-1; abundance: once; d_gene: -; j_gene: TRBJ1-5
CDR3aa: CASTGHKNIQYF; CDR3nt: TGTGCCAGCACGGGACACAAAAACATTCAGTACTTC; v_gene: TRBV2; abundance: -; d_gene: -; j_gene: TRBJ2-4
CDR3aa: CASSQDPTELLQPQHF; CDR3nt: TGTGCCAGCAGCCAAGATCCCACAGAGCTGCTTCAGCCCCAGCATTTT; v_gene: TRBV4-2; abundance: -; d_gene: -; j_gene: TRBJ1-5
CDR3aa: CASSHLAGGLTDTQYF; CDR3nt: TGCGCCAGCAGCCACTTAGCGGGGGGATTGACAGATACGCAGTATTTT; v_gene: TRBV4-1; abundance: once; d_gene: TRBD2; j_gene: TRBJ2-3
CDR3aa: CASSLGSTRGYTF; CDR3nt: TGTGCCAGCAGCTTAGGTTCCACAAGGGGCTACACCTTC; v_gene: TRBV7-9; abundance: -; d_gene: -; j_gene: TRBJ1-2
CDR3aa: CAISGGTDTRFGGYTF; CDR3nt: TGTGCCATCAGTGGTGGGACAGACACTCGGTTCGGCGGCTACACCTTC; v_gene: TRBV10-3; abundance: -; d_gene: TRBD1; j_gene: TRBJ1-2
CDR3aa: CASSGGQGAHSPLHF; CDR3nt: TGTGCCAGTAGTGGAGGACAGGGGGCTCATTCACCCCTCCACTTT; v_gene: TRBV19; abundance: -; d_gene: TRBD1; j_gene: TRBJ1-6
CDR3aa: CASSPGLAGDNEQFF; CDR3nt: TGTGCCAGCAGTCCGGGACTAGCGGGGGACAATGAGCAGTTCTTC; v_gene: TRBV27; abundance: -; d_gene: TRBD2; j_gene: TRBJ2-1
CDR3aa: CASSLVVSYEQYF; CDR3nt: TGTGCCAGCAGCCTGGTGGTGTCCTACGAGCAGTACTTC; v_gene: TRBV5-6; abundance: -; d_gene: -; j_gene: TRBJ2-7
CDR3aa: CASSQGWGNQPQHF; CDR3nt: TGTGCCAGCAGCCAGGGTTGGGGCAATCAGCCCCAGCATTTT; v_gene: TRBV9; abundance: -; d_gene: -; j_gene: TRBJ1-5
CDR3aa: CASSYGYFNEQFF; CDR3nt: TGTGCCAGCAGTTACGGGTATTTCAATGAGCAGTTCTTC; v_gene: TRBV6-5; abundance: -; d_gene: -; j_gene: TRBJ2-1
CDR3aa: CSVELGPQVGANVLTF; CDR3nt: TGCAGCGTTGAACTGGGGCCGCAGGTTGGGGCCAACGTCCTGACTTTC; v_gene: TRBV29-1; abundance: -; d_gene: -; j_gene: TRBJ2-6
CDR3aa: CASSSGSGGYTF; CDR3nt: TGCGCCAGCAGCTCAGGTTCGGGGGGCTACACCTTC; v_gene: TRBV10-2; abundance: -; d_gene: -; j_gene: TRBJ1-2
CDR3aa: CAISARSGNQPQHF; CDR3nt: TGTGCCATCAGTGCTCGCTCGGGGAATCAGCCCCAGCATTTT; v_gene: TRBV10-3; abundance: few; d_gene: -; j_gene: TRBJ1-5
CDR3aa: CASSPIQRGAYEQYF; CDR3nt: TGCGCCAGCAGCCCTATCCAGCGGGGAGCCTACGAGCAGTACTTC; v_gene: TRBV4-1; abundance: -; d_gene: TRBD2; j_gene: TRBJ2-7
CDR3aa: CASIPTGQGISKLNGYTF; CDR3nt: TGTGCCAGCATCCCAACCGGGCAGGGCATTTCTAAATTGAATGGCTACACCTTC; v_gene: TRBV28; abundance: -; d_gene: -; j_gene: TRBJ1-2
CDR3aa: CASSTFGTLNTEAFF; CDR3nt: TGTGCCAGTAGTACATTTGGGACGCTGAACACTGAAGCTTTCTTT; v_gene: TRBV19; abundance: -; d_gene: -; j_gene: TRBJ1-1
CDR3aa: CASSIDWTLNYGYTF; CDR3nt: TGTGCCAGTAGTATAGACTGGACACTTAACTATGGCTACACCTTC; v_gene: TRBV19; abundance: -; d_gene: -; j_gene: TRBJ1-2
CDR3aa: CASSPTNSNQPQHF; CDR3nt: TGTGCCAGCAGTCCCACTAATAGCAATCAGCCCCAGCATTTT; v_gene: TRBV27; abundance: -; d_gene: -; j_gene: TRBJ1-5
CDR3aa: CASSDAGGDTGELFF; CDR3nt: TGTGCCAGCAGTGACGCGGGGGGGGACACCGGGGAGCTGTTTTTT; v_gene: TRBV6-1; abundance: -; d_gene: TRBD2; j_gene: TRBJ2-2
CDR3aa: CASSQVGGSTEAFF; CDR3nt: TGTGCCAGCAGCCAAGTAGGGGGAAGTACTGAAGCTTTCTTT; v_gene: TRBV4-2; abundance: -; d_gene: -; j_gene: TRBJ1-1
CDR3aa: CASSLTHRANLGTDTQYF; CDR3nt: TGTGCCAGCAGCTTAACGCACAGGGCCAACCTAGGTACAGATACGCAGTATTTT; v_gene: TRBV7-3; abundance: -; d_gene: -; j_gene: TRBJ2-3
CDR3aa: CASSLDPGRRLAGSWTQYF; CDR3nt: TGTGCCAGCAGCTTAGATCCCGGACGACGACTAGCGGGATCTTGGACCCAGTACTTC; v_gene: TRBV11-2; abundance: -; d_gene: TRBD2; j_gene: TRBJ2-5
CDR3aa: CASSPQEGEKLFF; CDR3nt: TGTGCCAGCTCACCACAGGAGGGGGAAAAACTGTTTTTT; v_gene: TRBV18; abundance: -; d_gene: -; j_gene: TRBJ1-4
CDR3aa: CASSEILSGANVLTF; CDR3nt: TGTGCCAGCAGTGAAATTCTTTCTGGGGCCAACGTCCTGACTTTC; v_gene: TRBV6-1; abundance: -; d_gene: -; j_gene: TRBJ2-6
CDR3aa: CASSYLGGPEAFF; CDR3nt: TGTGCCAGCAGTTATTTAGGGGGTCCTGAAGCTTTCTTT; v_gene: TRBV6-5; abundance: -; d_gene: -; j_gene: TRBJ1-1
CDR3aa: CASSGTGTDTQYF; CDR3nt: TGTGCCAGCAGTGGGACAGGCACAGATACGCAGTATTTT; v_gene: TRBV6-4; abundance: few; d_gene: -; j_gene: TRBJ2-3
CDR3aa: CASRPIGTGEKLFF; CDR3nt: TGTGCCAGCAGACCCATCGGGACAGGGGAAAAACTGTTTTTT; v_gene: TRBV28; abundance: -; d_gene: TRBD1; j_gene: TRBJ1-4
CDR3aa: CASSDLGAGIYEQYF; CDR3nt: TGTGCCAGTAGTGATCTGGGGGCCGGCATCTACGAGCAGTACTTC; v_gene: TRBV19; abundance: -; d_gene: -; j_gene: TRBJ2-7
CDR3aa: CASSPSANTGELFF; CDR3nt: TGTGCCAGCAGCCCCTCCGCGAACACCGGGGAGCTGTTTTTT; v_gene: TRBV7-6; abundance: -; d_gene: -; j_gene: TRBJ2-2
CDR3aa: CASRGGTEQYF; CDR3nt: TGTGCCAGCAGGGGAGGGACCGAGCAGTACTTC; v_gene: TRBV4-2; abundance: -; d_gene: TRBD2; j_gene: TRBJ2-7
CDR3aa: CASSKEGGRGGTEAFF; CDR3nt: TGCGCCAGCAGCAAAGAGGGGGGCAGGGGAGGAACTGAAGCTTTCTTT; v_gene: TRBV5-1; abundance: -; d_gene: -; j_gene: TRBJ1-1
CDR3aa: CASSYGTGGNQPQHF; CDR3nt: TGTGCCAGCAGTTACGGGACAGGGGGAAATCAGCCCCAGCATTTT; v_gene: TRBV6-5; abundance: -; d_gene: TRBD1; j_gene: TRBJ1-5
CDR3aa: CSANQETQYF; CDR3nt: TGCAGTGCTAACCAAGAGACCCAGTACTTC; v_gene: TRBV20-1; abundance: -; d_gene: -; j_gene: TRBJ2-5
CDR3aa: CASRLGGWQGAREQYF; CDR3nt: TGTGCCAGCAGATTGGGAGGATGGCAGGGGGCGCGGGAGCAGTACTTC; v_gene: TRBV28; abundance: -; d_gene: TRBD1; j_gene: TRBJ2-7
CDR3aa: CASSLTAIVVTGELFF; CDR3nt: TGCGCCAGCAGTCTGACAGCAATAGTAGTAACCGGGGAGCTGTTTTTT; v_gene: TRBV5-1; abundance: once; d_gene: -; j_gene: TRBJ2-2